This is a list of T cell receptor beta chains from one sample in a study of blood T cell repertoires in COVID-19. Using immunoSEQ multiplex PCR, the repertoire was profiled, and TCRdb retains in-frame clones only, with some absent. The sample includes 200,000 or so clones, approximately 79% of them seen just once. Sequenced sample: peripheral blood. The source is a man aged 25 to 40 with active or convalescent COVID-19. CDR3s include the opening cysteine and the closing phenylalanine or tryptophan. The D gene is left open where the match is weak. A row's size may be missing; if present it is once, few, many or a size class.

j_call | d_call | clone_size | v_call | cdr3_aa | cdr3_nt
TRBJ1-1 | - | - | TRBV7-2 | CASSLSGRGNTEAFF | TGTGCCAGCAGCTTATCGGGCAGGGGAAACACTGAAGCTTTCTTT
TRBJ1-5 | - | - | TRBV27 | CASGLFGQPQHF | TGTGCCAGCGGTCTATTCGGGCAGCCCCAGCATTTT
TRBJ2-3 | - | - | TRBV6-6 | CASTRLSGTDTQYF | TGTGCCAGCACCAGACTATCGGGCACAGATACGCAGTATTTT
TRBJ1-3 | TRBD1 | - | TRBV5-6 | CASSSQGSNTIYF | TGTGCCAGCAGCTCACAGGGGTCGAACACCATATATTTT
TRBJ1-2 | TRBD1 | - | TRBV28 | CASSLSRTGGYGYTF | TGTGCCAGCAGTTTATCAAGGACAGGGGGGTATGGCTACACCTTC
TRBJ1-6 | TRBD1 | - | TRBV3-1/TRBV3-2 | CASSLDRGIGSPLHF | TGTGCCAGCAGCCTCGACAGGGGGATAGGTTCACCCCTCCACTTT
TRBJ2-3 | - | - | TRBV24-1 | CATSDFVLSTDTQYF | TGTGCCACCAGTGATTTCGTGTTAAGCACAGATACGCAGTATTTT
TRBJ1-3 | - | - | TRBV9 | CASSVEQVPPHGNTIYF | TGTGCCAGCAGCGTAGAACAGGTCCCACCCCATGGAAACACCATATATTTT
TRBJ2-5 | - | once | TRBV2 | CASRKGQSSQETQYF | TGTGCCAGCAGGAAGGGGCAGAGTTCACAAGAGACCCAGTACTTC
TRBJ2-3 | - | - | TRBV9 | CASSVGWGEAHTQYF | TGTGCCAGCAGCGTAGGTTGGGGAGAAGCCCATACGCAGTATTTT
TRBJ2-7 | TRBD1 | - | TRBV6-6 | CASRSGTGPAYEQYF | TGTGCCAGCAGGTCCGGGACAGGGCCCGCCTACGAGCAGTACTTC
TRBJ2-7 | TRBD1 | - | TRBV27 | CASSFGTGGFYEQYF | TGTGCCAGCAGTTTTGGGACAGGGGGCTTCTACGAGCAGTACTTC
TRBJ2-2 | - | - | TRBV2 | CASSAGTFRAGELFF | TGTGCCAGCAGTGCCGGGACTTTTAGGGCCGGGGAGCTGTTTTTT
TRBJ2-7 | - | few | TRBV7-9 | CASRTSSYEQYF | TGTGCCAGCAGAACGAGCTCCTACGAGCAGTACTTC
TRBJ1-2 | - | - | TRBV5-6 | CASSLGAQNYGYTF | TGTGCCAGCAGCTTGGGGGCACAGAACTATGGCTACACCTTC
TRBJ1-1 | - | - | TRBV19 | CASSIGGENTEAFF | TGTGCCAGTAGTATAGGGGGGGAGAACACTGAAGCTTTCTTT
TRBJ2-7 | TRBD1 | - | TRBV6-5 | CASRGGQGAWNEQYF | TGTGCCAGCAGGGGTGGACAGGGGGCTTGGAACGAGCAGTACTTC
TRBJ2-7 | - | - | TRBV5-4 | CASSGEENYEQYF | TGTGCCAGCAGTGGGGAGGAAAACTACGAGCAGTACTTC
TRBJ2-7 | TRBD2 | - | TRBV3-1/TRBV3-2 | CASSQDTGGAGRDEQYF | TGTGCCAGCAGCCAAGATACAGGAGGGGCAGGGAGGGACGAGCAGTACTTC
TRBJ1-2 | - | - | TRBV5-4 | CASSKGHPLDYGYTF | TGTGCCAGCAGCAAGGGACATCCGTTGGACTATGGCTACACCTTC
TRBJ1-1 | - | - | TRBV18 | CASSSPLAQSRTEAFF | TGTGCCAGCTCATCGCCGTTGGCACAGAGCAGAACTGAAGCTTTCTTT
TRBJ2-7 | TRBD2 | - | TRBV7-9 | CASSQLAGGNNEQYF | TGTGCCAGCAGCCAATTAGCGGGAGGGAACAACGAGCAGTACTTC
TRBJ2-2 | - | - | TRBV18 | CASSELEMNTGELFF | TGTGCCAGCTCGGAACTGGAGATGAACACCGGGGAGCTGTTTTTT